This TCR beta chain was captured by sequencing in a study of blood T cell repertoires in COVID-19. About the study: Acute and convalescent COVID-19 specimens originated in the United States, Italy and Spain.

The protocol was immunoSEQ multiplex PCR, while the TCRdb copy is restricted to in-frame clones and leaves out a portion. Of 320,000 or so clones detected, more than 85% appear once; the ten largest clones hold more than 1%. Cohort assignment relied on participant-reported clinical history. Resolution of symptoms, clearance, or two negative PCRs was present in recovered Cohort 3 donors. Trimming removed 4 bases at V and 4 bases at J, with 16 bases between. This CDR3 is 16 amino acids long. Germline values: CDR1 LNHDA, CDR2 SQIVND (reference sequence). This sequence joins TRBV19 and TRBJ2-2; TRBD2 might be the D (7 bases). This sequence originates from a woman aged 25 to 45 who had recovered from COVID-19. Sequencing was performed on PBMCs or T cells enriched from blood (not recorded which). CDR3 DNA: TGTGCCAGTAGTACCTCTTGGGGGGGGCTCACCGGGGAGCTGTTTTTT. This gives the protein CASSTSWGGLTGELFF.